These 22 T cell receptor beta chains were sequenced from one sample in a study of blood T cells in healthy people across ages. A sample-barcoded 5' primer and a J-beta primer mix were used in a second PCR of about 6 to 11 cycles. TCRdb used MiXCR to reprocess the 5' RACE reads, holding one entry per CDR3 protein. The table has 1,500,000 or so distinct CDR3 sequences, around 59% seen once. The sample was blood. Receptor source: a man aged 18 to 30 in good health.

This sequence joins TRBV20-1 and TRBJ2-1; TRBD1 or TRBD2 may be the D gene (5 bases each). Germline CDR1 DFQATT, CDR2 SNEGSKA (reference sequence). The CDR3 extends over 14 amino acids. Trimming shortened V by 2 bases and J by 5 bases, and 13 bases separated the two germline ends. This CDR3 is CSARTGTGNNEQFF. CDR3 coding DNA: TGCAGTGCTAGAACCGGGACGGGGAACAATGAGCAGTTCTTC.

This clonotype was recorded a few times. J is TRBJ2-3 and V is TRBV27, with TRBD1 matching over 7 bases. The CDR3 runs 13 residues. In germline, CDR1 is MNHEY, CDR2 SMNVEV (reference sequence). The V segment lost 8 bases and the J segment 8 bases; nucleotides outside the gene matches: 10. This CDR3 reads CASSGTVVGTQYF. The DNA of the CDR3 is TGTGCCAGCTCCGGGACAGTCGTCGGTACGCAGTATTTT.

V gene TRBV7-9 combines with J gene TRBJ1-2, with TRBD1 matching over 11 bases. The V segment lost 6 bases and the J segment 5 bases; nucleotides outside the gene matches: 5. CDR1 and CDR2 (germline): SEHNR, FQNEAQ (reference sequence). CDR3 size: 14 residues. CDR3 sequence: CASRTGQGDYGYTF. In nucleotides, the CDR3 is TGTGCCAGCAGGACGGGACAGGGGGATTATGGCTACACCTTC.

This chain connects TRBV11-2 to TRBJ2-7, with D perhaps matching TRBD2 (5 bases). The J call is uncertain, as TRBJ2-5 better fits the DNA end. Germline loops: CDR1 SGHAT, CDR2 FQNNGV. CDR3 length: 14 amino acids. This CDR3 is CASRIRAGQETQYF. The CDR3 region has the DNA TGTGCCAGCAGGATTCGGGCGGGCCAAGAGACCCAGTACTTC.

For the CDR3, the DNA is TGCGCCAGCAGCTTCCAGGGGGACGGTAATTCACCCCTCCACTTT. The encoded protein is CASSFQGDGNSPLHF. The chain recombines TRBV5-1 with TRBJ1-6; 7 bases line up with TRBD1. This CDR3 comprises 15 residues. V lost 2 bases, J lost 6 bases, and 5 bases stayed unmatched. The germline CDR1 and CDR2 sequences are SGHRS and YFSETQ.

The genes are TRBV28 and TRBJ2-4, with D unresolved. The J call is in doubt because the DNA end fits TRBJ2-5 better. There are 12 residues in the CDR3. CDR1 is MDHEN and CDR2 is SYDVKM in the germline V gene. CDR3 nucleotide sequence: TGTGCCAGCGCCGACTTGGAAGAGACCCAGTACTTC. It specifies CASADLEETQYF.

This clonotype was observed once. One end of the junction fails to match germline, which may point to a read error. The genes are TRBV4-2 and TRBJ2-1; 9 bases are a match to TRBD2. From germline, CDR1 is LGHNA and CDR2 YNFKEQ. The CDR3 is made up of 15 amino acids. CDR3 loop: CAGSQNSGGPDEQFF. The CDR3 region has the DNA TGTGCCGGCAGCCAAAACAGCGGGGGGCCCGATGAGCAGTTCTTC.

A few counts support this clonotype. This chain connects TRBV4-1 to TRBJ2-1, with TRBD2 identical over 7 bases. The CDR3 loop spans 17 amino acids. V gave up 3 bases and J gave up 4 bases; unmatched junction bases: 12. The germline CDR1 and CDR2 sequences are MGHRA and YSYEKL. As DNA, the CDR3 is TGCGCCAGCAGCCACATGGGGGGGGACTACGAATACAATGAGCAGTTCTTC. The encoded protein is CASSHMGGDYEYNEQFF.

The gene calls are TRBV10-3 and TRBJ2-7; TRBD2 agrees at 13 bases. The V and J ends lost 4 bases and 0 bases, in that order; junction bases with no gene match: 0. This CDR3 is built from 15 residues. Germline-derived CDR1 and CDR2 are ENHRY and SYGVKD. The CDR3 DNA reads TGTGCCATCAGTGGGACTAGCGGGAGCTCCTACGAGCAGTACTTC. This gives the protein CAISGTSGSSYEQYF.

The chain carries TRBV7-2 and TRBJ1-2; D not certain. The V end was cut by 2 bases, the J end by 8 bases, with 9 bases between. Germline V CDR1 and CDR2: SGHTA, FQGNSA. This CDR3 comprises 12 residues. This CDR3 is CASSLWGSGYTF. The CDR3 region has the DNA TGTGCCAGCAGCTTATGGGGTAGCGGCTACACCTTC.

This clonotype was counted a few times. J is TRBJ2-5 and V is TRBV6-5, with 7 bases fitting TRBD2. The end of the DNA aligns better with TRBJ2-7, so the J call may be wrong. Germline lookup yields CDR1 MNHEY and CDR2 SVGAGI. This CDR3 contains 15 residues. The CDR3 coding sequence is TGTGCCAGCAGTTATTTAGGTGGGAGGGGCTACGAGCAGTACTTC. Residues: CASSYLGGRGYEQYF.

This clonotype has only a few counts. CDR3 amino acids: CASSQELAPISYEQYF. CDR3 in DNA: TGTGCCAGCAGCCAAGAGCTAGCACCAATAAGCTACGAGCAGTACTTC. The chain has TRBV4-2 and TRBJ2-7; perhaps TRBD2 as D (5 bases). The V gene lost 0 bases and the J gene lost 3 bases, with 15 bases spanning the gap. The CDR3 consists of 16 residues. The germline V gene has CDR1 LGHNA and CDR2 YNFKEQ.

This CDR3 is CASSLKAEVEKLFF. CDR3 in DNA: TGTGCCAGCAGCTTAAAAGCGGAGGTGGAAAAACTGTTTTTT. The chain employs TRBV11-2 and TRBJ1-4; D gene ambiguous. Germline CDR1 reads SGHAT; CDR2 reads FQNNGV. CDR3 length equals 14 residues. V dropped 2 bases and J dropped 8 bases, with 12 bases sitting between them.

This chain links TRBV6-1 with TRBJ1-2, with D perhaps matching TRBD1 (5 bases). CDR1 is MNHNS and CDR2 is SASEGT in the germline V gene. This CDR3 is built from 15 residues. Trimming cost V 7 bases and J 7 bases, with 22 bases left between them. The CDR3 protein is CASTVGGGTYGGYTF. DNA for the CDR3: TGTGCCAGCACCGTGGGTGGCGGGACGTATGGTGGCTACACCTTC.

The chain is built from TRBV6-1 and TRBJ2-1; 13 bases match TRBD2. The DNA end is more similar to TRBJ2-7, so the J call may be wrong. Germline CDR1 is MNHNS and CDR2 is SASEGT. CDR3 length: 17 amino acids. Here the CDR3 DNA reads TGTGCCAGTTTCCGGACTAGCGGGAGAGCATACTACAATGAGCAGTACTTC. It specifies CASFRTSGRAYYNEQYF.

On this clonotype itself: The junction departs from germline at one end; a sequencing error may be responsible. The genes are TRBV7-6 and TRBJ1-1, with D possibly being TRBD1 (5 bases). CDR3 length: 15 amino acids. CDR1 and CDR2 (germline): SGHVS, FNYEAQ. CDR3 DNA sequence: TGTGTCAGCAGCTTAGAATCCAGGGCTTCCGGTGAAGCTTTCTTT. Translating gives CVSSLESRASGEAFF.

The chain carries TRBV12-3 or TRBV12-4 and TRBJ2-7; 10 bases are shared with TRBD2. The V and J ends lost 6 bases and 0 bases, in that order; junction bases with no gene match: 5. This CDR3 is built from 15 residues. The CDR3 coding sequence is TGTGCCAGCAGCGCTAGCGGGAGCGTCTCCTACGAGCAGTACTTC. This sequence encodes CASSASGSVSYEQYF.

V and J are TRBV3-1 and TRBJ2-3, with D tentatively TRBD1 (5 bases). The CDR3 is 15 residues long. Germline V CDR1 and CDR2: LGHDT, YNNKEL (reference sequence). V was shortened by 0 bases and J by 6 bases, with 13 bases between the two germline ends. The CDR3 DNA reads TGTGCCAGCAGCCAAGAGGCCAGGGTTCTTGATACGCAGTATTTT. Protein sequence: CASSQEARVLDTQYF.

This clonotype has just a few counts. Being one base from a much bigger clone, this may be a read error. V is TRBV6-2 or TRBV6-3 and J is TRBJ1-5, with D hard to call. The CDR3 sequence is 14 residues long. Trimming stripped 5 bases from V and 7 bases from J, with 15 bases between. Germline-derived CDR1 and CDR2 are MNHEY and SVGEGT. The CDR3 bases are TGTGCCAGCAGTGTAGAGAGGCTCTGGCAGCCCCAGCATTTT. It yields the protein CASSVERLWQPQHF.

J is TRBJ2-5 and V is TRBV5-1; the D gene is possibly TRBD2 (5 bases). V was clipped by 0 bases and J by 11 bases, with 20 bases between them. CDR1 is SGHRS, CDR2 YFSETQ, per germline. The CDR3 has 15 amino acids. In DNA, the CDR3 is TGCGCCAGCAGCTTGGCCACTGGGCTAACATGGGAGCAGTACTTC. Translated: CASSLATGLTWEQYF.

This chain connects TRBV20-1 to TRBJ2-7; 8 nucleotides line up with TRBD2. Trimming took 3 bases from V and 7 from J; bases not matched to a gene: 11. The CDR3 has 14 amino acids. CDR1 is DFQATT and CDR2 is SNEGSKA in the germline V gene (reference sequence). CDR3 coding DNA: TGCAGTGCTAGGGCCCAAGAACTAGCGGTAGAGCAGTACTTC. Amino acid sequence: CSARAQELAVEQYF.

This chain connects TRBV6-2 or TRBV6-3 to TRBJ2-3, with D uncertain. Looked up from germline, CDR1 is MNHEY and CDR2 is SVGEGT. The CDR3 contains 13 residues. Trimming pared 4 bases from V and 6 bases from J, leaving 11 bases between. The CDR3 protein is CASSFGAHDTQYF. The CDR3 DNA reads TGTGCCAGCAGTTTTGGAGCCCACGATACGCAGTATTTT.